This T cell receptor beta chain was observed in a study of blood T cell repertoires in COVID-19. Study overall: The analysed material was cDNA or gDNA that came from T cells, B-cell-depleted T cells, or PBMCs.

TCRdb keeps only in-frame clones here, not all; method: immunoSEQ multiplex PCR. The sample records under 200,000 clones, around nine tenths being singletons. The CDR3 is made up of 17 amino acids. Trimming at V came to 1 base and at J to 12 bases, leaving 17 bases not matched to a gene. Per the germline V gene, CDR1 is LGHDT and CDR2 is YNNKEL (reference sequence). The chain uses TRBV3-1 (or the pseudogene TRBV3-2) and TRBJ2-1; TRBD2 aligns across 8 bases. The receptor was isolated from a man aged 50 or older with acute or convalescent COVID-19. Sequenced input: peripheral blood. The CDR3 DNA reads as TGTGCCAGCAGCCAAGTTATAAGGTCTAGCGGGTCAGCACGGCAGTTCTTC. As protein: CASSQVIRSSGSARQFF.